The rows below give T cell receptor beta chains drawn from one sample of a study of blood T cell repertoires in COVID-19. Sequenced by immunoSEQ multiplex PCR; TCRdb stores in-frame clones only, minus some. This table has around 160,000 clones, 80% to 90% appearing once. The specimen sequenced was peripheral blood. These receptors were taken from a human donor in a cohort sampled during active COVID-19. Both conserved end residues are part of each CDR3. A D gene is named only where the DNA matches it firmly. The size entry is marked missing in some rows and otherwise reads once, few, many or a size class.

len,d_gene,j_gene,abundance,v_gene,CDR3aa,CDR3nt
15,TRBD1,TRBJ2-3,once,TRBV28,CASSHRGDSTDTQYF,TGTGCCAGCAGCCACAGGGGAGATAGCACAGATACGCAGTATTTT
16,TRBD1,TRBJ1-1,.,TRBV5-6,CASRLGQGRVDTEAFF,TGTGCCAGCAGGCTCGGACAGGGGAGGGTAGACACTGAAGCTTTCTTT
12,.,TRBJ2-3,few,TRBV6-2/TRBV6-3,CASSYLQATQYF,TGTGCCAGCAGTTACTTGCAGGCTACGCAGTATTTT
14,TRBD1,TRBJ2-7,few,TRBV30,CAWSRDRGLSEQYF,TGTGCCTGGAGCCGGGACAGGGGTTTAAGCGAGCAGTACTTC
15,.,TRBJ1-3,few,TRBV11-3,CASSLGPTSGNTIYF,TGTGCCAGCAGCTTAGGACCGACTTCTGGAAACACCATATATTTT
14,.,TRBJ1-2,.,TRBV19,CASRARDPLYGYTF,TGTGCCAGTAGAGCCAGGGATCCCTTGTATGGCTACACCTTC
14,.,TRBJ2-7,.,TRBV19,CASNRAGASYEQYF,TGTGCCAGTAACCGGGCAGGGGCCTCCTACGAGCAGTACTTC
16,.,TRBJ1-5,.,TRBV28,CASSLPPGQSNQPQHF,TGTGCCAGCAGTCTTCCCCCGGGACAAAGCAATCAGCCCCAGCATTTT
14,.,TRBJ2-2,.,TRBV18,CASSPPTNTGELFF,TGTGCCAGCTCACCACCCACGAACACCGGGGAGCTGTTTTTT
16,.,TRBJ2-1,.,TRBV18,CASSPPLDSLNNEQFF,TGTGCCAGCTCACCACCTTTAGACAGTCTTAACAATGAGCAGTTCTTC
17,.,TRBJ1-2,.,TRBV12-5,CASGYPRQAVDPYGYTF,TGTGCTAGTGGTTACCCCCGACAGGCAGTAGACCCTTATGGCTACACCTTC
17,TRBD1,TRBJ1-2,.,TRBV4-3,CASSQARGTGAGYGYTF,TGCGCCAGCAGCCAAGCCCGTGGGACAGGGGCAGGCTATGGCTACACCTTC
17,.,TRBJ1-2,.,TRBV7-9,CASSRRGGLTPLGGYTF,TGTGCCAGCAGCCGTAGGGGAGGTCTTACCCCCCTTGGTGGCTACACCTTC
14,.,TRBJ2-7,few,TRBV3-1/TRBV3-2,CASSQESVSYEQYF,TGTGCCAGCAGCCAAGAGAGTGTATCCTACGAGCAGTACTTC
15,TRBD2,TRBJ2-7,.,TRBV5-6,CASSGLAGSSYEQYF,TGTGCCAGCTCCGGACTAGCGGGGAGCTCCTACGAGCAGTACTTC
16,.,TRBJ2-7,.,TRBV4-2,CASSQNQGGHRYEQYF,TGTGCCAGCAGCCAAAACCAAGGGGGACACCGCTACGAGCAGTACTTC
14,.,TRBJ2-3,.,TRBV5-8,CASSLGLSTDTQYF,TGTGCCAGCAGCTTGGGACTCAGCACAGATACGCAGTATTTT
15,.,TRBJ1-1,.,TRBV30,CAWSVRSGVNTEAFF,TGTGCCTGGAGTGTACGTTCCGGGGTCAACACTGAAGCTTTCTTT
15,.,TRBJ1-6,.,TRBV11-2,CASRNDSLYNSPLHF,TGTGCCAGCAGAAACGACAGCTTGTATAATTCACCCCTCCACTTT
14,.,TRBJ1-6,.,TRBV18,CASSPAGENSPLHF,TGTGCCAGCTCACCGGCGGGGGAGAATTCACCCCTCCACTTT
13,.,TRBJ1-6,.,TRBV11-2,CASSQWSGSTLHF,TGTGCCAGCAGCCAATGGTCAGGTTCAACCCTCCACTTT
13,.,TRBJ2-7,.,TRBV9,CASSVEGVGEQYF,TGTGCCAGCAGCGTAGAGGGGGTAGGCGAGCAGTACTTC
14,.,TRBJ1-2,.,TRBV7-9,CASSSPRANYGYTF,TGTGCCAGCAGCTCCCCCCGGGCTAACTATGGCTACACCTTC
14,.,TRBJ2-3,.,TRBV5-1,CASSPRTVTDTQYF,TGCGCCAGCAGCCCACGGACAGTTACAGATACGCAGTATTTT
13,.,TRBJ2-7,few,TRBV19,CASSKAGDYEQYF,TGTGCCAGTAGTAAAGCAGGGGACTACGAGCAGTACTTC
16,TRBD2,TRBJ2-3,once,TRBV7-2,CASSLLAGGPTDTQYF,TGTGCCAGCAGCTTACTAGCGGGGGGGCCAACAGATACGCAGTATTTT
15,.,TRBJ1-2,.,TRBV3-1/TRBV3-2,CARSQVGGGNYGYTF,TGTGCCCGCAGCCAAGTGGGGGGGGGAAACTATGGCTACACCTTC
14,TRBD1,TRBJ1-1,few,TRBV30,CAWSVTGGRTEAFF,TGTGCCTGGAGTGTTACAGGGGGAAGGACTGAAGCTTTCTTT
14,.,TRBJ1-2,.,TRBV5-1,CASSLVQGNYGYTF,TGCGCCAGCAGCTTGGTTCAGGGAAACTATGGCTACACCTTC
16,.,TRBJ1-5,.,TRBV6-1,CASSERPPVSNQPQHF,TGTGCCAGCAGTGAGCGTCCCCCGGTGAGCAATCAGCCCCAGCATTTT
15,.,TRBJ1-1,.,TRBV7-2,CASSQDPQPNTEAFF,TGTGCCAGCAGCCAAGATCCACAGCCGAACACTGAAGCTTTCTTT
13,.,TRBJ2-2,.,TRBV2,CASSGRGTGELFF,TGTGCCAGCAGTGGTCGGGGCACCGGGGAGCTGTTTTTT
15,.,TRBJ1-5,.,TRBV19,CASSDTILSNQPQHF,TGTGCCAGTAGCGACACGATCCTTAGCAATCAGCCCCAGCATTTT
14,TRBD1,TRBJ1-1,.,TRBV6-2/TRBV6-3,CASSYFTGDTEAFF,TGTGCCAGCAGTTACTTTACAGGGGACACTGAAGCTTTCTTT
16,TRBD2,TRBJ2-1,.,TRBV7-2,CASSLAGTSGYNEQFF,TGTGCCAGCAGCCTCGCCGGGACTAGCGGGTACAATGAGCAGTTCTTC
16,TRBD1,TRBJ2-7,.,TRBV11-2,CASSSPGQGVPYEQYF,TGTGCCAGCAGCTCTCCGGGACAGGGGGTCCCATACGAGCAGTACTTC
12,.,TRBJ2-2,.,TRBV7-3,CASSFLSGELFF,TGTGCCAGCAGCTTTCTGTCCGGGGAGCTGTTTTTT
14,.,TRBJ1-6,.,TRBV4-3,CASSQPGISSPLHF,TGCGCCAGCAGCCAGCCAGGGATTTCTTCACCCCTCCACTTT
14,.,TRBJ1-3,.,TRBV3-1/TRBV3-2,CASSQGTTGNTIYF,TGTGCCAGCAGCCAAGGGACAACTGGAAACACCATATATTTT
14,TRBD1,TRBJ2-1,.,TRBV7-2,CASRRDSSYNEQFF,TGTGCCAGCAGGAGGGACAGCTCCTACAATGAGCAGTTCTTC
15,.,TRBJ2-3,once,TRBV5-5,CASSLAGGVPDTQYF,TGTGCCAGCAGCTTGGCGGGCGGGGTACCAGATACGCAGTATTTT
16,.,TRBJ1-4,.,TRBV5-5,CASSLGGRGRNEKLFF,TGTGCCAGCAGCCTGGGGGGCAGGGGCAGAAATGAAAAACTGTTTTTT
13,TRBD1,TRBJ1-2,.,TRBV7-2,CASTLRGLEGYTF,TGTGCCAGCACCCTCAGGGGGCTAGAAGGCTACACCTTC
14,TRBD2,TRBJ2-7,.,TRBV5-1,CASSPSSGDYEQYF,TGCGCCAGCAGCCCTTCGAGCGGGGACTACGAGCAGTACTTC
15,.,TRBJ1-1,.,TRBV3-1/TRBV3-2,CASSQPTAGVAEAFF,TGTGCCAGCAGCCAACCTACGGCCGGGGTGGCTGAAGCTTTCTTT
15,.,TRBJ1-3,.,TRBV7-9,CASSREAGAANTIYF,TGTGCCAGCAGCAGAGAGGCGGGAGCGGCAAACACCATATATTTT
20,TRBD2,TRBJ2-6,.,TRBV6-1,CASSEAVGLAGWAGANVLTF,TGTGCCAGCAGTGAAGCAGTAGGACTAGCGGGGTGGGCTGGGGCCAACGTCCTGACTTTC
16,.,TRBJ1-5,.,TRBV4-1,CASSPAGTHSNQPQHF,TGCGCCAGCAGCCCGGCCGGGACACATAGCAATCAGCCCCAGCATTTT
14,.,TRBJ1-4,once,TRBV4-1,CASSQPGVAEKLFF,TGCGCCAGCAGCCAACCCGGGGTTGCTGAAAAACTGTTTTTT
17,TRBD2,TRBJ2-2,.,TRBV6-9,CASFWTSGGACTGELFF,TGTGCCAGTTTTTGGACTAGCGGGGGGGCGTGCACCGGGGAGCTGTTTTTT